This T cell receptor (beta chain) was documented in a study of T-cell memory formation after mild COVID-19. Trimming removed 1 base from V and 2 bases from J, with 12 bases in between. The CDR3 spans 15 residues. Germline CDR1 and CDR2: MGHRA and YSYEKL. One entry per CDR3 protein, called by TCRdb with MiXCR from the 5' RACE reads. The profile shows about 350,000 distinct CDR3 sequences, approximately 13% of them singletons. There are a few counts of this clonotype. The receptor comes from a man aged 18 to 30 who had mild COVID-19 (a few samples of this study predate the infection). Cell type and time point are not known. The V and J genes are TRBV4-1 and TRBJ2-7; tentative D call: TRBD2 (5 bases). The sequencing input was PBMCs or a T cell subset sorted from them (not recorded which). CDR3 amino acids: CASSQGASSAYEQYF. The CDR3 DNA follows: TGCGCCAGCAGCCAAGGCGCTAGCTCGGCCTACGAGCAGTACTTC.